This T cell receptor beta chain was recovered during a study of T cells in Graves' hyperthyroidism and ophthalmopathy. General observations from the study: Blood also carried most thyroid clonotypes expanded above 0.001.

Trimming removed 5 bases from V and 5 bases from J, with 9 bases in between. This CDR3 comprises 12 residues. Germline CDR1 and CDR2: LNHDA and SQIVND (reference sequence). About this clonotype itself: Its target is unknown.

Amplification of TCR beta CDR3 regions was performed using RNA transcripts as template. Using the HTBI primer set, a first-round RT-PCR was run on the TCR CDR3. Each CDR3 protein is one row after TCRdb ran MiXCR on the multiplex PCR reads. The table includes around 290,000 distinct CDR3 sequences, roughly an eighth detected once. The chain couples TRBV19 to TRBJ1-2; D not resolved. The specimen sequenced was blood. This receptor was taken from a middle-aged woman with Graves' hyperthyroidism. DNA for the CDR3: TGTGCCAGTAGTCCGTGGGATTATGGCTACACCTTC. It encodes CASSPWDYGYTF. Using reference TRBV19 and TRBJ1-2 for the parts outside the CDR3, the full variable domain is DGGITQSPKYLFRKEGQNVTLSCEQNLNHDAMYWYRQDPGQGLRLIYYSQIVNDFQKGDIAEGYSVSREKKESFPLTVTSAQKNPTAFYLCASSPWDYGYTFGSGTRLTVV.